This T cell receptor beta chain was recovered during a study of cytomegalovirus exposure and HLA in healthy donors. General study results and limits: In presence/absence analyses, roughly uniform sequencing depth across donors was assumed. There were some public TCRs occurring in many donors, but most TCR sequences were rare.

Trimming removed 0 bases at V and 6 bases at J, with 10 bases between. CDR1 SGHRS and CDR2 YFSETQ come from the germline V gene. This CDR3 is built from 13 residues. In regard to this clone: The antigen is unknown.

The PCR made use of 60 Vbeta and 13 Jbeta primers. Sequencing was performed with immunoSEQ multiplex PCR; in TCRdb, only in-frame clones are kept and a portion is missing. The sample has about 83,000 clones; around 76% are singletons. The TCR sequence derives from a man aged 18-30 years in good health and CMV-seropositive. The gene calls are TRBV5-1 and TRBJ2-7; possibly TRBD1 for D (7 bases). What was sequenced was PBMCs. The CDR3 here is CASSLDRGGEQYF. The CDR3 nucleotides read TGCGCCAGCAGCTTGGACAGGGGAGGCGAGCAGTACTTC.